The 26 T cell receptor beta chains below were found in one sample sequenced in a study of T cells expressing NK-cell markers. TCRdb re-called the 5' RACE reads and catalogs CDR3 proteins one per entry, DNA excluded. The listing records about 440,000 distinct CDR3 sequences. Specimen: blood T cells: a sorted CD56 or NKG2C T cell subset, CD4+ or CD8+ T cells, or bulk PBMC T cells (not recorded which). These receptor sequences come from a woman between 18 and 70 years old in good health.

The chain recombines TRBV6-6 with TRBJ2-1. Germline lookup yields CDR1 MNHNY and CDR2 SVGAGI (reference sequence). The CDR3 covers 13 residues. CDR3 loop: CASSYSGVNEQFF.

The chain couples TRBV20-1 to TRBJ1-6. This CDR3 comprises 12 residues. Germline values: CDR1 DFQATT, CDR2 SNEGSKA (reference sequence). Here the CDR3 reads CSATGVNSPLHF.

The chain uses TRBV24-1 and TRBJ1-2; TCRdb outputs TRBD1, but without DNA this stays unchecked. The CDR3 covers 14 residues. The germline gives CDR1 KGHDR, CDR2 SFDVKD. The CDR3 loop is CATSYGTANYGYTF.

The chain links TRBV7-9 to TRBJ2-1. Per the germline V gene, CDR1 is SEHNR and CDR2 is FQNEAQ (reference sequence). The CDR3 loop spans 15 amino acids. The chain's CDR3 is CASSFATSVHNEQFF.

The CDR3 loop reads CASTTWATNEKLFF. The rearrangement links TRBV11-2 to TRBJ1-4. The germline gives CDR1 SGHAT, CDR2 FQNNGV. This CDR3 has 14 residues.

The rearrangement links TRBV20-1 to TRBJ1-5. Looked up from germline, CDR1 is DFQATT and CDR2 is SNEGSKA (reference sequence). This CDR3 region has 14 residues. The CDR3 reads CSASVGGGNQPQHF.

The chain has TRBV4-3 and TRBJ2-7. CDR3 size: 15 residues. CDR1 LGHNA and CDR2 YSLEER come from the germline V gene. CDR3 sequence reads: CASSQGSAEVYEQYF.

This chain connects TRBV29-1 to TRBJ1-1; no DNA is available, so the TRBD1 call from TCRdb remains unchecked. The germline CDR1 and CDR2 sequences are SQVTM and ANQGSEA. There are 14 residues in the CDR3. The CDR3 here is CSVEPGTQGTEAFF.

V gene TRBV20-1 combines with J gene TRBJ2-2; checking the TCRdb D call of TRBD1 is not possible without DNA. The CDR3 is 14 residues long. Per germline, CDR1 DFQATT and CDR2 SNEGSKA (reference sequence). The CDR3 sequence: CSATRAPNTGELFF.

The V gene is TRBV15, the J gene TRBJ2-2; TCRdb's D gene call, TRBD1, goes unchecked for lack of DNA. The V gene's germline CDR1 is LNHNV and CDR2 YYDKDF (reference sequence). The CDR3 extends over 17 amino acids. CDR3 in amino acids: CATSRQGAGGHTGELFF.

J is TRBJ2-7 and V is TRBV12-3 or TRBV12-4. This CDR3 is built from 14 residues. CDR3 amino acids: CASSLGQAPYEQYF.

The rearrangement joins TRBV7-2 to TRBJ2-2; the TRBD1 assignment by TCRdb is unverifiable without DNA. This CDR3 has 16 amino acids. Germline-derived CDR1 and CDR2 are SGHTA and FQGNSA. CDR3 amino acids: CASSSTGTGVTGELFF.

V gene TRBV28 combines with J gene TRBJ2-2; absent DNA, TCRdb's TRBD1 call cannot be checked. Germline CDR1 is MDHEN and CDR2 is SYDVKM. The CDR3 totals 16 residues. CDR3 amino acids: CASRSSGGIDTGELFF.

This sequence joins TRBV11-2 and TRBJ1-1. The length of the CDR3 is 16 residues. Per germline, CDR1 SGHAT and CDR2 FQNNGV. The CDR3 sequence is CASSLAGGGLNTEAFF.

The rearrangement joins TRBV30 to TRBJ2-1. The CDR3 contains 12 residues. CDR1 and CDR2 (germline): GTSNPN, SVGIG (reference sequence). CDR3: CAWSIRHHEQFF.

The rearrangement uses TRBV28 and TRBJ2-7. This CDR3 region has 12 residues. The germline V gene encodes CDR1 MDHEN and CDR2 SYDVKM. CDR3 residues: CASSLPYYEQYF. Supplemented by reference TRBV28 and TRBJ2-7, the full variable domain reads DVKVTQSSRYLVKRTGEKVFLECVQDMDHENMFWYRQDPGLGLRLIYFSYDVKMKEKGDIPEGYSVSREKKERFSLILESASTNQTSMYLCASSLPYYEQYFGPGTRLTVT.

The V call is TRBV12-3 or TRBV12-4, the J call TRBJ2-1. This CDR3 comprises 14 residues. This CDR3 reads CASSFLLNPNEQFF.

This chain links TRBV20-1 with TRBJ2-1; no DNA is available, so the TRBD2 call from TCRdb remains unchecked. The CDR3 runs to 14 residues. Per the germline V gene, CDR1 is DFQATT and CDR2 is SNEGSKA (reference sequence). CDR3 in amino acids: CSAIANNPNNEQFF.

The chain couples TRBV6-6 to TRBJ1-1. This CDR3 is 11 amino acids long. CDR1 is MNHNY and CDR2 is SVGAGI in the germline V gene (reference sequence). The CDR3 here is CASSDSSLAFF.

The chain employs TRBV27 and TRBJ1-3. This CDR3 is built from 15 residues. Germline V lookup: CDR1 MNHEY, CDR2 SMNVEV (reference sequence). The CDR3 region is CASSPTLSSGNTIYF.

This chain joins TRBV29-1 and TRBJ2-3; TCRdb's D call of TRBD2 is untestable without DNA. CDR1 and CDR2 (germline): SQVTM, ANQGSEA. The CDR3 length is 15 residues. The CDR3 spells CSVEGTRGRTDTQYF.

The chain uses TRBV20-1 and TRBJ2-6; TCRdb designates TRBD1, a call that cannot be tested without DNA. Germline loops: CDR1 DFQATT, CDR2 SNEGSKA (reference sequence). The CDR3 has 20 residues. The CDR3 loop is CSAKFSSGTGAPSGANVLTF.

The chain joins TRBV7-3 to TRBJ2-1; TCRdb's D call, TRBD1, is unchecked because there is no DNA. Germline V CDR1 and CDR2: SGHTA, FQGTGA. This CDR3 is 16 amino acids long. The CDR3 is CASSLRGGEWARGQFF.

This chain uses TRBV15 with TRBJ2-3; there is no DNA to check the TCRdb D call of TRBD2. The CDR3 runs to 16 residues. Germline values: CDR1 LNHNV, CDR2 YYDKDF (reference sequence). The CDR3 region is CATSRAPGLAGDTQYF.

V gene TRBV5-1 combines with J gene TRBJ2-3. CDR1 is SGHRS and CDR2 is YFSETQ in the germline V gene. The CDR3 covers 11 residues. CDR3 sequence: CASLDTDTQYF.

V gene TRBV4-2 combines with J gene TRBJ2-1; TCRdb's D gene call, TRBD2, goes unchecked for lack of DNA. Germline values: CDR1 LGHNA, CDR2 YNFKEQ. This CDR3 has 18 amino acids. The CDR3: CASSQDPGGGAKSSEQFF.